Shown below are 17 T cell receptor beta chains from a single sample sequenced in a study of regulatory T cells in long-lasting Graves disease. This sample's time point: persistent/refractory GD, antithyroid drugs over 5 years with positive TRAb. PBMC-derived RNA was used for the TCR library. Assembly of TCR beta libraries relied on iRepertoire HTBI primers together with Arm-PCR of CDR3 regions. TCRdb re-called the multiplex PCR reads with MiXCR, one entry per CDR3 protein. Found here are about 470,000 distinct CDR3 sequences, around 21% of them singletons; the top ten hold less than 9%. The specimen comprised peripheral blood mononuclear cells (PBMCs), sampled when the disease was refractory, from a patient treated with antithyroid drugs. These receptors came from a female donor with Graves disease.

This clonotype was detected many times. J is TRBJ2-2 and V is TRBV7-3; 7 bases are shared with TRBD1. V lost 4 bases, J lost 4 bases, and 6 bases stayed unmatched. The V gene's germline CDR1 is SGHTA and CDR2 FQGTGA. CDR3 length: 15 amino acids. This CDR3 reads CASSSTGPGTGELFF. In DNA, the CDR3 is TGTGCCAGCAGCTCGACAGGGCCGGGCACCGGGGAGCTGTTTTTT. The whole variable domain, filled in from reference TRBV7-3 and TRBJ2-2, reads GAGVSQTPSNKVTEKGKYVELRCDPISGHTALYWYRQSLGQGPEFLIYFQGTGAADDSGLPNDRFFAVRPEGSVSTLKIQRTERGDSAVYLCASSSTGPGTGELFFGEGSRLTVL.

This clonotype was seen at least ten times. This chain links TRBV2 with TRBJ2-5, with 10 bases aligning to TRBD2. This CDR3 contains 14 residues. Germline V lookup: CDR1 SNHLY, CDR2 FYNNEI. With V trimmed by 5 bases and J by 5 bases, 5 bases remained unmatched. The CDR3 DNA follows: TGTGCCAGCAGTCAACTAGCGGGAAAGGAGACCCAGTACTTC. This encodes CASSQLAGKETQYF.

This clonotype turned up a few times. This chain joins TRBV4-1 and TRBJ1-1; D may be TRBD1 (5 bases). The V end was cut by 5 bases, the J end by 7 bases, with 14 bases between. This CDR3 spans 13 amino acids. Germline loops: CDR1 MGHRA, CDR2 YSYEKL. The CDR3 sequence: CASSWGLGYEAFF. For the CDR3, the DNA is TGCGCCAGCAGCTGGGGACTCGGGTATGAAGCTTTCTTT.

This clonotype was observed many times. The V call is TRBV7-2, the J call TRBJ2-5, with D perhaps TRBD2 (6 bases). This CDR3 spans 14 amino acids. Germline-derived CDR1 and CDR2 are SGHTA and FQGNSA. V shed 3 bases and J shed 1 base, with 9 bases lying between them. The CDR3 region has the DNA TGTGCCAGCAGCTTCTTTAGCGGCCAAGAGACCCAGTACTTC. Translation: CASSFFSGQETQYF.

V and J are TRBV2 and TRBJ2-7; 7 bases align to TRBD1. The J segment lost 4 bases and the V segment lost 6 bases, leaving 6 bases of the junction unmatched. The CDR3 spans 13 residues. Germline assignment: CDR1 SNHLY and CDR2 FYNNEI. The CDR3 reads CASRAGTVYEQYF. The CDR3 DNA is TGTGCCAGCAGGGCCGGGACAGTGTACGAGCAGTACTTC.

This clonotype was seen once. The chain links TRBV5-1 to TRBJ1-5, with D possibly TRBD1 on 5 matching bases. Trimming took 0 bases from V and 4 from J, leaving 11 bases between them. The length of the CDR3 is 15 residues. From germline, CDR1 is SGHRS and CDR2 YFSETQ. CDR3: CASSLDPGPNQPQHF. CDR3 DNA: TGCGCCAGCAGCTTGGACCCAGGGCCTAATCAGCCCCAGCATTTT.

This clonotype was seen more than once but under ten times. The chain recombines TRBV28 with TRBJ1-5; D perhaps matches TRBD1 (5 bases). Looked up from germline, CDR1 is MDHEN and CDR2 is SYDVKM. V gave up 6 bases and J gave up 7 bases, with 16 bases separating them. This CDR3 comprises 14 residues. CDR3: CASSPGRGRQPQHF. In DNA, the CDR3 is TGTGCCAGCAGCCCCGGGCGGGGCCGGCAGCCCCAGCATTTT.

In its sample, this clonotype was seen a few times. The chain joins TRBV18 to TRBJ2-2; no reliable D call. The CDR3 spans 14 residues. V dropped 2 bases and J dropped 1 base, with 5 bases sitting between them. The germline gives CDR1 KGHSH, CDR2 LQKENI. CDR3 protein: CASSPMRNTGELFF. The DNA for the CDR3 is TGTGCCAGCTCACCAATGAGGAACACCGGGGAGCTGTTTTTT.

The gene calls are TRBV19 and TRBJ2-5, with 14 bases fitting TRBD2. CDR1 LNHDA and CDR2 SQIVND come from the germline V gene (reference sequence). This CDR3 has 17 amino acids. Trimming took 4 bases from V and 6 from J; bases not matched to a gene: 10. The CDR3 loop reads CASSTGLAGERGKTQYF. The CDR3 DNA follows: TGTGCCAGTAGTACGGGACTAGCGGGAGAGAGAGGAAAGACCCAGTACTTC.

This clonotype has just a few counts. With a much larger clone just one base away, this may be a read error. This sequence joins TRBV28 and TRBJ2-7, with TRBD2 matching over 11 bases. After removal of 4 bases from V and 3 bases from J, the junction contained 8 bases not matched to a gene. Germline assignment: CDR1 MDHEN and CDR2 SYDVKM. The CDR3 consists of 16 residues. This chain's CDR3 is CASSSGPGLADYEQYF. The CDR3 region has the DNA TGTGCCAGCAGTTCGGGGCCGGGACTAGCGGACTACGAGCAGTACTTC.

This clonotype was counted at least ten times. The V gene is TRBV6-1, the J gene TRBJ1-6, with D uncertain. CDR3 length equals 13 residues. Germline V CDR1 and CDR2: MNHNS, SASEGT. Between the trimmed V and J ends, which lost 6 bases and 10 bases, there was a span of 13 bases. The CDR3 sequence: CASRIGPRSPLHF. CDR3 DNA: TGTGCCAGCAGGATAGGGCCGCGGTCACCCCTCCACTTT.

V is TRBV19 and J is TRBJ1-1; D call uncertain. With 5 bases removed from V and 7 bases from J, the gap between germline ends came to 17 bases. The CDR3 is made up of 14 amino acids. CDR1 and CDR2 (germline): LNHDA, SQIVND (reference sequence). CDR3 DNA sequence: TGTGCCAGTAGTCCCTACACGGGCTATTATGAAGCTTTCTTT. This codes for CASSPYTGYYEAFF.

The chain is built from TRBV7-8 and TRBJ2-3; no firm D call. The germline V gene encodes CDR1 SGHVS and CDR2 FQNEAQ. The ends were cut back, 8 bases at V and 6 bases at J, with 18 bases in the middle. This CDR3 is 14 amino acids long. CDR3 nucleotides: TGTGCCAGCCTTCAGGCGGAAAGAATTGATACGCAGTATTTT. As protein: CASLQAERIDTQYF.

At least ten counts were recorded for this clonotype. The V and J genes are TRBV2 and TRBJ2-2; TRBD2 matches at 9 bases. CDR1 SNHLY and CDR2 FYNNEI come from the germline V gene. The length of the CDR3 is 14 residues. J lost 7 bases, V lost 8 bases, and 8 bases had no gene match. The CDR3 sequence: CASGLAGADGELFF. CDR3 coding DNA: TGTGCCAGCGGTTTAGCGGGAGCTGACGGGGAGCTGTTTTTT.

This clonotype was seen a handful of times. V usage is TRBV10-3 and J usage is TRBJ1-6; D is possibly TRBD1 (6 bases). Germline CDR1 and CDR2: ENHRY and SYGVKD. V was clipped by 6 bases and J by 5 bases, with 11 bases between them. The CDR3 has 14 amino acids. CDR3 sequence (DNA): TGTGCCATCAGGACGACAGGAGATAATTCACCCCTCCACTTT. This encodes CAIRTTGDNSPLHF.

This clonotype came up a few times. CDR3 DNA sequence: TGTGCCAGCAGTTTACCCCGGACGGCTTATAGCAATCAGCCCCAGCATTTT. It yields the protein CASSLPRTAYSNQPQHF. The genes are TRBV28 and TRBJ1-5; D is unresolved. Trimming took off 2 bases at V and 0 bases at J, with 14 bases between the two ends. The CDR3 has 17 residues. In germline, CDR1 is MDHEN, CDR2 SYDVKM. The full variable domain, rest sourced from reference TRBV28 and TRBJ1-5, is DVKVTQSSRYLVKRTGEKVFLECVQDMDHENMFWYRQDPGLGLRLIYFSYDVKMKEKGDIPEGYSVSREKKERFSLILESASTNQTSMYLCASSLPRTAYSNQPQHFGDGTRLSIL.

This clonotype was seen repeatedly, ten times or more. V usage is TRBV6-1 and J usage is TRBJ2-7, with 9 bases aligning to TRBD2. V shed 7 bases and J 5 bases; nucleotides not matched to a gene: 12. Germline CDR1 MNHNS, CDR2 SASEGT. The CDR3 is 15 amino acids. The CDR3: CASNPPAGGSDEQYF. The CDR3 DNA reads TGTGCCAGCAACCCACCGGCGGGGGGGAGCGACGAGCAGTACTTC.